These 31 T cell receptor beta chains share one sample of origin, sequenced in a study of cytomegalovirus exposure and HLA in healthy donors. TCRdb's table, derived via immunoSEQ multiplex PCR, lists solely in-frame clones and lacks some. The sample yields approximately 120,000 clones, 90% to 95% seen once. Input material: PBMCs. The receptors were sampled from a woman between 18 and 29 years old in good health and CMV-seronegative.

The rearrangement joins TRBV9 to TRBJ2-3; the D gene is possibly TRBD2 (6 bases). This CDR3 is 15 amino acids long. Germline CDR1 and CDR2: SGDLS and YYNGEE. V lost 0 bases, J lost 5 bases, and 13 bases lay in between. The CDR3 region has the DNA TGTGCCAGCAGCGTAGGTGGAGGGGCGGTAGATACGCAGTATTTT. Translated: CASSVGGGAVDTQYF.

The chain uses TRBV5-6 and TRBJ1-6, with D maybe TRBD1 (6 bases). V was shortened by 4 bases and J by 6 bases, with 11 bases between the two germline ends. The germline CDR1 and CDR2 sequences are SGHDT and YYEEEE. The CDR3 spans 14 residues. Written as DNA, the CDR3 is TGTGCCAGCAGCACACAGGGCCTTAATTCACCCCTCCACTTT. Amino acids: CASSTQGLNSPLHF.

The chain recombines TRBV2 with TRBJ2-2; no clear D gene. The CDR3 sequence is 12 residues long. V was shortened by 7 bases and J by 5 bases, with 8 bases between the two germline ends. CDR1 and CDR2 from the germline V gene are SNHLY and FYNNEI. The CDR3 coding sequence is TGTGCCAGCAATTGGCAGACCGGGGAGCTGTTTTTT. Its translation: CASNWQTGELFF. Full variable domain (remainder filled in from reference TRBV2 and TRBJ2-2): EPEVTQTPSHQVTQMGQEVILRCVPISNHLYFYWYRQILGQKVEFLVSFYNNEISEKSEIFDDQFSVERPDGSNFTLKIRSTKLEDSAMYFCASNWQTGELFFGEGSRLTVL.

This rearrangement joins TRBV6-6 to TRBJ1-5; D gene unclear. Trimming cost V 2 bases and J 7 bases, with 9 bases left between them. CDR1 and CDR2 (germline): MNHNY, SVGAGI (reference sequence). The CDR3 extends over 13 amino acids. For the CDR3, the DNA is TGTGCCAGCAGTTACGACAATTCCCAGCCCCAGCATTTT. Amino acid sequence: CASSYDNSQPQHF.

This sequence joins TRBV12-5 and TRBJ1-1; possibly TRBD1 for D (5 bases). V gave up 3 bases and J gave up 6 bases, with 14 bases separating them. CDR1 is LGHNT and CDR2 is FRNRAP in the germline V gene. The CDR3 runs 14 residues. The CDR3 sequence is CASGFGGVGAEAFF. CDR3 DNA sequence: TGTGCTAGTGGTTTCGGAGGGGTGGGCGCTGAAGCTTTCTTT.

This sequence joins TRBV28 and TRBJ2-1; 7 bases are shared with TRBD2. The V segment lost 5 bases and the J segment 0 bases; nucleotides outside the gene matches: 7. The CDR3 has 16 amino acids. The germline gives CDR1 MDHEN, CDR2 SYDVKM. The CDR3 loop reads CASSLERGLSYNEQFF. CDR3 sequence (DNA): TGTGCCAGCAGTCTTGAGCGGGGACTCTCCTACAATGAGCAGTTCTTC.

The V call is TRBV11-1, the J call TRBJ2-7, with 7 bases identical to TRBD1. The CDR3 runs 14 residues. V was pared by 2 bases and J by 5 bases, with 6 bases of the junction left unmatched. Germline CDR1 reads SGHAT; CDR2 reads FQDESV (reference sequence). The CDR3 spells CASSLLRQGNEQYF. CDR3 nucleotides: TGTGCCAGCAGCTTATTGCGACAGGGCAACGAGCAGTACTTC.

The rearrangement joins TRBV4-1 to TRBJ1-5; 9 positions match TRBD1. Losses at the gene ends were 0 bases for V and 7 bases for J; bases not matched to a gene: 4. The CDR3 runs 15 residues. Germline-derived CDR1 and CDR2 are MGHRA and YSYEKL. DNA of the CDR3: TGCGCCAGCAGCCAAGAAACAGGGGGCCTACAGCCCCAGCATTTT. Amino acid sequence: CASSQETGGLQPQHF.

CDR3 loop: CASSPAPGEQYF. For the CDR3, the DNA is TGTGCCAGCAGCCCCGCCCCGGGGGAACAGTACTTC. The chain combines TRBV9 with TRBJ2-4, with D tentatively TRBD2 (6 bases). V shed 4 bases and J shed 13 bases, with 15 bases lying between them. Germline V gene lookup returns CDR1 SGDLS and CDR2 YYNGEE. The CDR3 runs to 12 residues.

The chain employs TRBV7-9 and TRBJ2-3; a possible D gene is TRBD2 (5 bases). The CDR3 has 12 amino acids. The V end lost 5 bases, the J end lost 6 bases, and 9 bases lay between the germline ends. CDR1 and CDR2 from the germline V gene are SEHNR and FQNEAQ (reference sequence). The CDR3 region has the DNA TGTGCCAGCAGCCCCCGAGGGGATACGCAGTATTTT. It specifies CASSPRGDTQYF.

The chain joins TRBV28 to TRBJ1-1, with D uncertain. V was shortened by 5 bases and J by 0 bases, with 13 bases between the two germline ends. This CDR3 has 15 residues. CDR1 MDHEN and CDR2 SYDVKM come from the germline V gene. The CDR3 DNA reads TGTGCCAGCAGTCCACTGGACTGGATGAACACTGAAGCTTTCTTT. This translates into CASSPLDWMNTEAFF.

The chain combines TRBV30 with TRBJ2-3; no firm D call. Germline V lookup: CDR1 GTSNPN, CDR2 SVGIG (reference sequence). There are 16 residues in the CDR3. The V end was cut by 2 bases, the J end by 0 bases, with 15 bases between. CDR3 bases: TGTGCCTGGAGTCCCTTAAGCCCGATTAGCACAGATACGCAGTATTTT. As protein: CAWSPLSPISTDTQYF.

The rearrangement joins TRBV30 to TRBJ1-1; D is unclear. From germline, CDR1 is GTSNPN and CDR2 SVGIG (reference sequence). V lost 5 bases to trimming and J lost 7 bases, with 11 bases between them. The CDR3 contains 11 residues. CDR3 sequence (DNA): TGTGCCTGGGAGCTTGGAGATGAAGCTTTCTTT. As protein: CAWELGDEAFF.

The chain recombines TRBV19 with TRBJ2-7; 7 bases map to TRBD2. The CDR3 covers 15 residues. The V and J ends lost 9 bases and 4 bases, in that order; junction bases with no gene match: 15. Per germline, CDR1 LNHDA and CDR2 SQIVND (reference sequence). CDR3 DNA sequence: TGTGCCAGACTGCGAGCGGGACCCGACCCTTACGAGCAGTACTTC. It yields the protein CARLRAGPDPYEQYF.

The chain is built from TRBV5-1 and TRBJ1-2; possible D gene TRBD1, 6 bases. Germline values: CDR1 SGHRS, CDR2 YFSETQ. The CDR3 totals 15 residues. V was clipped by 4 bases and J by 6 bases, with 19 bases between them. CDR3 region: CASSAHGQLGDGYTF. CDR3 coding DNA: TGCGCCAGCAGCGCGCACGGACAGCTTGGAGATGGCTACACCTTC.

The chain carries TRBV5-6 and TRBJ2-7, with a tentative D call TRBD2 (6 bases). V was shortened by 4 bases and J by 1 base, with 21 bases between the two germline ends. The CDR3 is made up of 17 amino acids. Germline-derived CDR1 and CDR2 are SGHDT and YYEEEE. The CDR3: CASSPAPGTGTSYEQYF. CDR3 nucleotide sequence: TGTGCCAGCAGCCCCGCACCCGGGACTGGGACTTCCTACGAGCAGTACTTC.

J is TRBJ2-3 and V is TRBV11-2; 8 positions match TRBD1. CDR1 SGHAT and CDR2 FQNNGV come from the germline V gene. This CDR3 is built from 15 residues. After removal of 0 bases from V and 7 bases from J, the junction contained 6 bases not matched to a gene. DNA of the CDR3: TGTGCCAGCAGCTTAGATGCAGGGGGCGCGAATACGCAGTATTTT. Translating gives CASSLDAGGANTQYF.

The chain links TRBV2 to TRBJ2-2; D unresolved. The CDR3 is 14 amino acids. Germline V CDR1 and CDR2: SNHLY, FYNNEI. The V and J ends lost 6 bases and 4 bases respectively, with 12 bases between them. CDR3 sequence reads: CASSEIASTGELFF. The DNA for the CDR3 is TGTGCCAGCAGCGAGATTGCGAGCACCGGGGAGCTGTTTTTT.

The genes are TRBV7-9 and TRBJ1-6, with D unclear. Between the trimmed V and J ends, which lost 5 bases and 9 bases, there was a span of 17 bases. This CDR3 is 15 amino acids long. In germline, CDR1 is SEHNR, CDR2 FQNEAQ (reference sequence). In DNA form, the CDR3 reads TGTGCCAGCAGCCCCCGTGAGGGTGGCGGTTCACCCCTCCACTTT. Protein sequence: CASSPREGGGSPLHF. Together with reference TRBV7-9 and TRBJ1-6, the CDR3 gives the full variable domain: DTGVSQNPRHKITKRGQNVTFRCDPISEHNRLYWYRQTLGQGPEFLTYFQNEAQLEKSRLLSDRFSAERPKGSFSTLEIQRTEQGDSAMYLCASSPREGGGSPLHFGNGTRLTVT.

The chain couples TRBV19 to TRBJ2-6; 8 positions match TRBD1. Per germline, CDR1 LNHDA and CDR2 SQIVND (reference sequence). Trimming removed 8 bases from V and 2 bases from J; junction bases left unmatched: 5. The CDR3 loop spans 15 amino acids. Here the CDR3 DNA reads TGTGCCAGTGGGGGGACAGGCACTGGGGCCAACGTCCTGACTTTC. Protein sequence: CASGGTGTGANVLTF.

V gene TRBV7-8 combines with J gene TRBJ2-7; D is undetermined. The germline V and J ends were trimmed by 5 bases and 7 bases, with 15 bases remaining between them. In germline, CDR1 is SGHVS, CDR2 FQNEAQ. The CDR3 spans 13 residues. Written as DNA, the CDR3 is TGTGCCAGCAGCCTATCGATCGATCGGGAGCAGTACTTC. This codes for CASSLSIDREQYF.

This chain connects TRBV28 to TRBJ1-1; the D is unclear. The V end lost 4 bases, the J end lost 0 bases, and 18 bases lay between the germline ends. Germline-derived CDR1 and CDR2 are MDHEN and SYDVKM. The CDR3 is 17 residues long. CDR3 region: CASSSASHGPMNTEAFF. CDR3 sequence (DNA): TGTGCCAGCAGTTCTGCCTCCCATGGGCCAATGAACACTGAAGCTTTCTTT.

V gene TRBV6-5 combines with J gene TRBJ1-2; 7 bases align to TRBD1. Germline CDR1 and CDR2: MNHEY and SVGAGI. With V trimmed by 7 bases and J by 3 bases, 5 bases remained unmatched. The length of the CDR3 is 13 residues. For the CDR3, the DNA is TGTGCCAGCACCCGGGACAGAGACTATGGCTACACCTTC. Translated, it gives CASTRDRDYGYTF.

The CDR3 DNA reads as TGTGCCAGCAGTTTTGGCGGAGGGAGCAATCAGCCCCAGCATTTT. This codes for CASSFGGGSNQPQHF. J is TRBJ1-5 and V is TRBV6-1; no reliable D call. The V end was cut by 5 bases, the J end by 1 base, with 12 bases between. The CDR3 is 15 amino acids. Germline V CDR1 and CDR2: MNHNS, SASEGT.

The chain has TRBV10-3 and TRBJ2-5; TRBD1 matches at 9 bases. The V segment lost 6 bases and the J segment 2 bases; nucleotides outside the gene matches: 7. The CDR3 is 15 amino acids. Germline lookup yields CDR1 ENHRY and CDR2 SYGVKD. The CDR3 region has the DNA TGTGCCATCAGGACGACAGGGGGGGGACAAGAGACCCAGTACTTC. It codes for CAIRTTGGGQETQYF.

J is TRBJ2-7 and V is TRBV6-4; no firm D call. The germline V gene encodes CDR1 MRHNA and CDR2 SNTAGT. This CDR3 is built from 10 residues. V lost 8 bases and J 3 bases, leaving 5 bases between the germline ends. The CDR3 DNA follows: TGTGCCAGCGTAGACTACGAGCAGTACTTC. Residues: CASVDYEQYF.

Of note for this clone: Germline is not matched at one junction end, which may reflect a read error. The CDR3 loop reads CASSLTAQRGPLF. CDR3 DNA sequence: TGTGCCAGCAGCCTGACGGCCCAGCGGGGCCCCCTCTTC. The rearrangement joins TRBV14 to TRBJ2-7; TRBD2 matches 7 bases. CDR1 is SGHDN, CDR2 FVKESK, per germline. This CDR3 contains 13 residues.

The chain employs TRBV5-1 and TRBJ1-1; D perhaps matches TRBD1 (5 bases). Trimming cost V 0 bases and J 4 bases, with 19 bases left between them. Germline V lookup: CDR1 SGHRS, CDR2 YFSETQ. This CDR3 has 17 amino acids. The CDR3 sequence: CASSLARTGGFSTEAFF. The CDR3 coding sequence is TGCGCCAGCAGCTTGGCCAGAACCGGGGGGTTTTCCACTGAAGCTTTCTTT.

This clone was observed once. The chain couples TRBV28 to TRBJ2-1; the match to TRBD2 covers 8 bases. CDR1 is MDHEN and CDR2 is SYDVKM in the germline V gene. V lost 3 bases and J lost 5; bases outside the gene matches: 9. The CDR3 loop spans 16 amino acids. The CDR3 region has the DNA TGTGCCAGCAGTTTTGTGGAGCGGGGGCCCAACAATGAGCAGTTCTTC. As protein: CASSFVERGPNNEQFF.

The chain recombines TRBV29-1 with TRBJ2-7; TRBD1 agrees at 12 bases. The germline V gene has CDR1 SQVTM and CDR2 ANQGSEA. V dropped 6 bases and J dropped 6; count of bases not matched to a gene: 12. This CDR3 has 15 amino acids. CDR3 bases: TGCAGCGTGACCGGGACAGGGGGCCCAGGTGGCGAGCAGTACTTC. It codes for CSVTGTGGPGGEQYF.

V usage is TRBV7-6 and J usage is TRBJ1-2; 7 nucleotides align to TRBD1. CDR3 size: 15 residues. V lost 0 bases to trimming and J lost 4 bases; unmatched junction nucleotides: 5. Germline V gives CDR1 SGHVS, CDR2 FNYEAQ. The CDR3 coding sequence is TGTGCCAGCAGCTTAGCTAGACAGGGCATCTATGGCTACACCTTC. Translating it yields CASSLARQGIYGYTF.